The 18 T cell receptor beta chains given below trace back to one sample, sequenced in a study of T cell responses to AZD1222 COVID-19 vaccine. TCRdb's table, derived via immunoSEQ multiplex PCR, lists solely in-frame clones and lacks some. The data contain approximately 150,000 clones, around 93% of them seen just once; the ten biggest clones take up about 1.9%. The material sequenced was peripheral blood, taken on day 0 of AZD1222 vaccination. These receptors came from an adult in good health.

This chain uses TRBV28 with TRBJ1-1; possible D gene TRBD1, 5 bases. The germline V and J ends were trimmed by 6 bases and 7 bases, with 21 bases remaining between them. This CDR3 is built from 15 residues. CDR1 is MDHEN, CDR2 SYDVKM, per germline. The CDR3 spells CASSSPGPGGGEAFF. CDR3 nucleotides: TGTGCCAGCAGCTCACCGGGACCGGGGGGAGGTGAAGCTTTCTTT.

This sequence joins TRBV7-9 and TRBJ2-7; no reliable D call. This CDR3 is built from 11 residues. The V end was cut by 4 bases, the J end by 2 bases, with 3 bases between. Germline CDR1 is SEHNR and CDR2 is FQNEAQ (reference sequence). The CDR3: CASSSPYEQYF. The CDR3 DNA reads as TGTGCCAGCAGCTCTCCCTACGAGCAGTACTTC.

V and J are TRBV20-1 and TRBJ1-2, with 7 bases lining up with TRBD1. Germline-derived CDR1 and CDR2 are DFQATT and SNEGSKA (reference sequence). The CDR3 contains 11 residues. The J segment lost 4 bases and the V segment lost 7 bases, leaving 3 bases of the junction unmatched. CDR3 loop: CSVTGPYGYTF. DNA for the CDR3: TGCAGTGTGACAGGGCCCTATGGCTACACCTTC.

This chain connects TRBV7-8 to TRBJ1-4, with 8 bases lining up with TRBD1. Germline lookup yields CDR1 SGHVS and CDR2 FQNEAQ. The junction had 7 bases not matched to a gene; V was cut back by 5 bases and J by 5 bases. This CDR3 region has 15 residues. CDR3 amino acids: CASSLNRGNNEKLFF. In nucleotides, the CDR3 is TGTGCCAGCAGCCTCAACAGGGGGAACAATGAAAAACTGTTTTTT.

The rearrangement links TRBV19 to TRBJ1-2; 8 nucleotides align to TRBD1. Germline V CDR1 and CDR2: LNHDA, SQIVND (reference sequence). V was pared by 7 bases and J by 7 bases, with 14 bases of the junction left unmatched. CDR3 length: 15 amino acids. CDR3 protein: CASTPRGRGPSGYTF. The CDR3 DNA follows: TGTGCCAGTACCCCAAGGGGCAGGGGGCCGTCTGGCTACACCTTC.

This clone appeared a single time. This chain connects TRBV5-1 to TRBJ1-2, with D unresolved. V dropped 4 bases and J dropped 6 bases, with 22 bases sitting between them. The CDR3 totals 16 residues. CDR1 SGHRS and CDR2 YFSETQ come from the germline V gene. This CDR3 is CASSPTADGGWNGYTF. The CDR3 DNA follows: TGCGCCAGCAGCCCTACCGCGGATGGTGGTTGGAATGGCTACACCTTC.

The rearrangement joins TRBV9 to TRBJ1-1, with D unresolved. Germline CDR1 is SGDLS and CDR2 is YYNGEE. The CDR3 is made up of 13 amino acids. Deletions cut 6 bases from V and 1 base from J, with 10 bases between. Here the CDR3 DNA reads TGTGCCAGCACTCAGGTTGGGAACACTGAAGCTTTCTTT. It yields the protein CASTQVGNTEAFF.

The chain uses TRBV7-9 and TRBJ1-3; D unclear. With 5 bases removed from V and 0 bases from J, the gap between germline ends came to 14 bases. This CDR3 is 16 amino acids long. Per the germline V gene, CDR1 is SEHNR and CDR2 is FQNEAQ (reference sequence). The CDR3 region has the DNA TGTGCCAGCAGCCCGCCGGGCGGATCCTCTGGAAACACCATATATTTT. It encodes CASSPPGGSSGNTIYF. The full variable domain, its missing parts supplied by reference TRBV7-9 and TRBJ1-3, is DTGVSQNPRHKITKRGQNVTFRCDPISEHNRLYWYRQTLGQGPEFLTYFQNEAQLEKSRLLSDRFSAERPKGSFSTLEIQRTEQGDSAMYLCASSPPGGSSGNTIYFGEGSWLTVV.

As for this clone: Compared with germline, one end of the junction differs, possibly owing to a read error. The CDR3: CASSLDRDTEAFF. DNA for the CDR3: TGTGCTAGCAGCTTAGACCGGGACACTGAAGCTTTCTTT. V gene TRBV7-7 combines with J gene TRBJ1-1; D gene unclear. Germline loops: CDR1 SSHAT, CDR2 FNYEAQ (reference sequence). The CDR3 runs to 13 residues.

This chain links TRBV28 with TRBJ1-6, with D possibly matching TRBD1 (6 bases). Germline V gives CDR1 MDHEN, CDR2 SYDVKM. The V and J ends lost 8 bases and 12 bases respectively, with 20 bases between them. The CDR3 consists of 14 residues. The CDR3 loop reads CASGPDSRFRPLHF. In nucleotides, the CDR3 is TGTGCCAGCGGGCCGGACAGCCGATTTAGACCCCTCCACTTT.

The genes are TRBV28 and TRBJ2-2; D may match TRBD1 or TRBD2 (5 bases each). This CDR3 has 13 amino acids. The V and J ends lost 8 bases and 8 bases respectively, with 15 bases between them. From germline, CDR1 is MDHEN and CDR2 SYDVKM. CDR3 DNA: TGTGCCAGCCAAGAGTTCAGGGAGGGGGAGCTGTTTTTT. Its protein is CASQEFREGELFF.

This clone was recorded once. The V and J genes are TRBV19 and TRBJ1-1; a weak D match, TRBD1 (5 bases). Per the germline V gene, CDR1 is LNHDA and CDR2 is SQIVND (reference sequence). The CDR3 consists of 15 residues. V was cut by 3 bases and J by 0 bases, with 11 bases left in between. DNA of the CDR3: TGTGCCAGTAGTATCCAGACAGCCATGAACACTGAAGCTTTCTTT. It codes for CASSIQTAMNTEAFF.

This clone was recorded a few times. The chain uses TRBV5-1 and TRBJ2-7; TRBD1 is a possible D gene (5 bases). Germline V gene data show CDR1 as SGHRS and CDR2 as YFSETQ. This CDR3 contains 14 residues. V shed 0 bases and J shed 5 bases, with 12 bases lying between them. The CDR3 DNA sequence: TGCGCCAGCAGCTTGGCAGGGTCCCCCCACGAGCAGTACTTC. Translated: CASSLAGSPHEQYF. Full variable domain (missing parts from reference TRBV5-1 and TRBJ2-7): KAGVTQTPRYLIKTRGQQVTLSCSPISGHRSVSWYQQTPGQGLQFLFEYFSETQRNKGNFPGRFSGRQFSNSRSEMNVSTLELGDSALYLCASSLAGSPHEQYFGPGTRLTVT.

This sequence joins TRBV28 and TRBJ2-4; D gene ambiguous. Deletions cut 3 bases from V and 1 base from J, with 10 bases between. In germline, CDR1 is MDHEN, CDR2 SYDVKM. This CDR3 has 15 amino acids. In DNA, the CDR3 is TGTGCCAGCAGTTTTTTTCCCGAGGCCAAAAACATTCAGTACTTC. Protein product: CASSFFPEAKNIQYF.

This clone was picked up one time. The J gene is TRBJ2-7, the V gene TRBV5-1, with a weak D call TRBD1 (8 bases). CDR3 size: 15 residues. Trimming removed 4 bases from V and 2 bases from J, with 16 bases in between. Germline V lookup: CDR1 SGHRS, CDR2 YFSETQ. CDR3: CASSQGGTGTYEQYF. The CDR3 coding sequence is TGCGCCAGCAGCCAGGGGGGGACAGGAACCTACGAGCAGTACTTC.

The V gene is TRBV27, the J gene TRBJ1-1, with D perhaps TRBD1 (6 bases). The V end lost 5 bases, the J end lost 1 base, and 26 bases lay between the germline ends. CDR3 length: 19 residues. Germline CDR1 is MNHEY and CDR2 is SMNVEV (reference sequence). The CDR3 DNA reads as TGTGCCAGCAGTCCACCTTATTCTGGGGGGCGCCGGAAGAACACTGAAGCTTTCTTT. Its protein product is CASSPPYSGGRRKNTEAFF.

This clone was detected once. The CDR3 spells CASSDFQDSYEQYF. CDR3 DNA sequence: TGTGCCAGCAGTGATTTCCAGGATTCCTACGAGCAGTACTTC. The chain has TRBV2 and TRBJ2-7; D is ambiguous. The CDR3 loop spans 14 amino acids. The germline V gene has CDR1 SNHLY and CDR2 FYNNEI. Trimming stripped 3 bases from V and 1 base from J, with 10 bases between.

This clone has only a few counts. The chain couples TRBV28 to TRBJ1-2, with D perhaps matching TRBD1 (5 bases). V lost 6 bases to trimming and J lost 2 bases, with 13 bases between them. Germline loops: CDR1 MDHEN, CDR2 SYDVKM. This CDR3 has 14 amino acids. The CDR3 coding sequence is TGTGCCAGCAGGAGACCCAGGGACAACTATGGCTACACCTTC. Amino acids: CASRRPRDNYGYTF.